This T cell receptor (beta chain) was observed in a study of T cell clonality in common variable immunodeficiency. Many counts were recorded for this clone. The observed sequence ends 3 residues before the CDR3 terminus, with the missing tail filled in from the germline J gene. Profiling relied on immunoSEQ multiplex PCR, and the TCRdb table lists in-frame clones only, not all of them. The sample is made up of around 34,000 clones, none counted only once. CDR3 length: 14 residues. CDR1 is SGHVS and CDR2 is FQNEAQ in the germline V gene. With 4 bases removed from V and 0 bases from J, the gap between germline ends came to 9 bases.

V and J are TRBV7-8 and TRBJ1-1; no reliable D call. The sequence derives from a person aged 18 to 69 in good health. The sequenced sample was peripheral blood mononuclear cells. The CDR3: CASSSDIMNTEAFF. CDR3 DNA (partial): TGTGCCAGCAGCTCAGACATTATGAACACTGAA. Using reference TRBV7-8 and TRBJ1-1 for the parts outside the CDR3, the full variable domain is GAGVSQSPRYKVAKRGQDVALRCDPISGHVSLFWYQQALGQGPEFLTYFQNEAQLDKSGLPSDRFFAERPEGSVSTLKIQRTQQEDSAVYLCASSSDIMNTEAFFGQGTRLTVV.